This TCR beta chain was retrieved from a study of blood T cell repertoires in COVID-19. Whole-study context: The origin of the acute and convalescent COVID-19 samples was the United States, Italy and Spain. Sample material is recorded as cDNA or gDNA derived from T cells, B-cell-depleted T cells, or PBMCs.

Authors' processing steps: Amplification of reference gene primers was used by the study to estimate nucleated cell counts. The method was immunoSEQ multiplex PCR; TCRdb's version includes in-frame clones alone and lacks a portion of them. V and J calls and clone size follow that table, whereas D and trimming were derived from the DNA. The data show approximately 120,000 clones, roughly 90% seen once. Germline-derived CDR1 and CDR2 are LGHDT and YNNKEL (reference sequence). V lost 3 bases and J lost 4; bases outside the gene matches: 8. This CDR3 has 16 residues. V gene TRBV3-1 (or the pseudogene TRBV3-2) combines with J gene TRBJ2-1; 8 positions match TRBD1. This clonotype was sampled from a man aged 50 to 60 with acute or convalescent COVID-19. The source material was peripheral blood. CDR3 protein: CASSHKGTGLYNEQFF. The CDR3 nucleotides are TGTGCCAGCAGCCATAAGGGGACAGGTTTGTACAATGAGCAGTTCTTC.